This T cell receptor beta chain was recovered during a study of blood T cell repertoires in COVID-19. Across the study: Material from acute and convalescent COVID-19 was sourced from the United States, Italy and Spain. Sources were T cells, B-cell-depleted T cells, or PBMCs; the material itself was cDNA or gDNA.

V was cut by 7 bases and J by 4 bases, with 18 bases left in between. The CDR3 length is 14 residues. Germline loops: CDR1 SQVTM, CDR2 ANQGSEA. In the original workflow: Researchers report that nucleated cell counts were estimated from reference gene primer amplification. This table comes from immunoSEQ multiplex PCR, and its TCRdb copy is limited to in-frame clones, with some not included. That table furnishes V, J and clone size, whereas the DNA furnished D and trimming. The sample contains around 300,000 clones, roughly 87% of which appear only once. The sample was peripheral blood. The rearrangement uses TRBV29-1 and TRBJ2-3, with D maybe TRBD1 (5 bases). The clonotype comes from a man aged 45-65 years with active or convalescent COVID-19. CDR3 amino acids: CSASLDSNADTQYF. DNA of the CDR3: TGCAGCGCCTCCCTCGACAGCAATGCAGATACGCAGTATTTT.